The 25 T cell receptor beta chains below come from one sample, sequenced in a study of vaccination effects on CD4 cells after COVID-19. Which antigens these TCRs recognize remains unknown. This table comes from immunoSEQ multiplex PCR, and its TCRdb copy is limited to in-frame clones, with some not included. In the table there are about 13,000 clones, about 72% of which are singletons. Under the ViraFEST assay, PBMC were stimulated with viral peptide pools so that antigen-specific CD4+ T cells expanded. Sequencing was performed afterwards. It was after approximately 11 days of culture that CD4+ T cells were isolated. Either the mRNA-1273 or the BNT162b2 vaccine was given to participants as two doses. The sequences come from CD4+ T cells from PBMCs cultured with SARS-CoV-2 spike peptides, collected after COVID-19 vaccination. The receptors stem from a human donor who received a COVID-19 vaccine.

The chain combines TRBV2 with TRBJ2-7; D is undetermined. Germline CDR1 is SNHLY and CDR2 is FYNNEI. The V gene lost 4 bases and the J gene lost 6 bases, with 7 bases spanning the gap. This CDR3 contains 11 residues. The CDR3 DNA follows: TGTGCCAGCAGTGCCCCCCTCGAGCAGTACTTC. This codes for CASSAPLEQYF. Combining the CDR3 with reference TRBV2 and TRBJ2-7 gives the whole variable domain EPEVTQTPSHQVTQMGQEVILRCVPISNHLYFYWYRQILGQKVEFLVSFYNNEISEKSEIFDDQFSVERPDGSNFTLKIRSTKLEDSAMYFCASSAPLEQYFGPGTRLTVT.

The rearrangement links TRBV30 to TRBJ2-7; TRBD2 aligns across 7 bases. The CDR3 extends over 13 amino acids. V was clipped by 0 bases and J by 7 bases; unmatched bases: 6. Germline V gene data show CDR1 as GTSNPN and CDR2 as SVGIG (reference sequence). CDR3 sequence (DNA): TGTGCCTGGAGTGTAGGCGGGAGAGGAGAGCAGTACTTC. Translation gives CAWSVGGRGEQYF.

V and J are TRBV28 and TRBJ1-1; perhaps TRBD1 as D (5 bases). CDR1 and CDR2 from the germline V gene are MDHEN and SYDVKM. This CDR3 comprises 15 residues. V dropped 5 bases and J dropped 0 bases, with 13 bases sitting between them. CDR3 in amino acids: CASSGRQLMNTEAFF. The CDR3 coding sequence is TGTGCCAGCAGTGGCCGACAGCTAATGAACACTGAAGCTTTCTTT.

The chain carries TRBV29-1 and TRBJ1-2, with D unclear. The germline gives CDR1 SQVTM, CDR2 ANQGSEA. The CDR3 spans 13 residues. V shed 1 base and J shed 7 bases, with 13 bases lying between them. This chain's CDR3 is CSVEGVRVSGYTF. CDR3 sequence (DNA): TGCAGCGTTGAAGGGGTGAGGGTTTCTGGCTACACCTTC.

The gene calls are TRBV7-2 and TRBJ1-6, with 9 bases fitting TRBD1. V shed 5 bases and J 9 bases; nucleotides not matched to a gene: 2. Germline CDR1 and CDR2: SGHTA and FQGNSA. This CDR3 is built from 13 residues. CDR3 sequence reads: CASSRQGGSPLHF. In DNA, the CDR3 is TGTGCCAGCAGCCGACAGGGGGGTTCACCCCTCCACTTT.

The chain combines TRBV4-2 with TRBJ1-3, with D hard to call. The CDR3 runs 15 residues. Per germline, CDR1 LGHNA and CDR2 YNFKEQ. Deletions cut 2 bases from V and 0 bases from J, with 8 bases between. CDR3 DNA: TGTGCCAGCAGCCAAAACCCGTTCTCTGGAAACACCATATATTTT. This sequence encodes CASSQNPFSGNTIYF.

The chain uses TRBV19 and TRBJ2-5; D may be TRBD1 (6 bases). The CDR3 contains 15 residues. Trimming shortened V by 5 bases and J by 2 bases, and 15 bases separated the two germline ends. Germline V gives CDR1 LNHDA, CDR2 SQIVND (reference sequence). The CDR3 DNA reads as TGTGCCAGTAGTCGACAGGTTGTACGACAAGAGACCCAGTACTTC. This sequence encodes CASSRQVVRQETQYF.

This rearrangement joins TRBV30 to TRBJ1-2; D possibly corresponds to TRBD1 (5 bases). Trimming stripped 3 bases from V and 6 bases from J, with 17 bases between. CDR3 length: 14 amino acids. The germline CDR1 and CDR2 sequences are GTSNPN and SVGIG (reference sequence). The CDR3 loop reads CAWRRGREKNGYTF. The CDR3 DNA sequence: TGTGCCTGGAGGCGAGGCAGGGAGAAGAATGGCTACACCTTC.

This chain uses TRBV29-1 with TRBJ1-1, with TRBD1 matching 8 bases. The V gene's germline CDR1 is SQVTM and CDR2 ANQGSEA. Unmatched junction bases numbered 6, after V lost 7 bases and J lost 5 bases. The CDR3 loop spans 12 amino acids. CDR3 sequence: CSAYDRGTEAFF. CDR3 sequence (DNA): TGCAGCGCCTACGACAGGGGTACTGAAGCTTTCTTT.

The V and J genes are TRBV28 and TRBJ2-7; 7 bases fit TRBD1. The length of the CDR3 is 15 residues. Trimming removed 6 bases from V and 2 bases from J; junction bases left unmatched: 10. Looked up from germline, CDR1 is MDHEN and CDR2 is SYDVKM. The CDR3, as DNA: TGTGCCAGCAGCAAGGCCGGGACAGAAACCTACGAGCAGTACTTC. Translated, it gives CASSKAGTETYEQYF.

This sequence joins TRBV18 and TRBJ2-3, with no clear D. This CDR3 comprises 14 residues. Germline V gene data show CDR1 as KGHSH and CDR2 as LQKENI. V lost 0 bases to trimming and J lost 1 base, with 5 bases between them. Here the CDR3 reads CASSPPIGTDTQYF. As DNA, the CDR3 is TGTGCCAGCTCACCACCCATCGGCACAGATACGCAGTATTTT.

The chain carries TRBV2 and TRBJ2-7; 7 nucleotides align to TRBD1. The CDR3 spans 15 residues. V was clipped by 4 bases and J by 0 bases; unmatched bases: 6. Germline CDR1 reads SNHLY; CDR2 reads FYNNEI. The CDR3 region is CASSGTGGLSYEQYF. CDR3 coding DNA: TGTGCCAGCAGTGGGACAGGTGGCCTCTCCTACGAGCAGTACTTC. Using reference TRBV2 and TRBJ2-7 for the parts outside the CDR3, the full variable domain is EPEVTQTPSHQVTQMGQEVILRCVPISNHLYFYWYRQILGQKVEFLVSFYNNEISEKSEIFDDQFSVERPDGSNFTLKIRSTKLEDSAMYFCASSGTGGLSYEQYFGPGTRLTVT.

In its sample, this clone was seen once. This rearrangement joins TRBV7-8 to TRBJ2-7; 12 bases line up with TRBD1. Germline trimming cut 3 bases from V and 7 bases from J; bases unmatched to any gene: 13. The CDR3 is made up of 17 amino acids. Germline CDR1 SGHVS, CDR2 FQNEAQ. CDR3 in DNA: TGTGCCAGCAGCTTCGGGACAGGGGGCCTATTATTGGGAGAGCAGTACTTC. It is translated as CASSFGTGGLLLGEQYF.

This chain links TRBV4-1 with TRBJ2-7, with no clear D. Germline V CDR1 and CDR2: MGHRA, YSYEKL. The CDR3 covers 15 residues. The germline V and J ends were trimmed by 0 bases and 0 bases, with 9 bases remaining between them. This chain's CDR3 is CASSQDSGPSYEQYF. In DNA, the CDR3 is TGCGCCAGCAGCCAAGACTCCGGCCCCTCCTACGAGCAGTACTTC.

V is TRBV28 and J is TRBJ2-7, with 7 bases aligning to TRBD1. The junction had 5 bases not matched to a gene; V was cut back by 8 bases and J by 1 base. The CDR3 has 13 amino acids. Germline loops: CDR1 MDHEN, CDR2 SYDVKM. CDR3 sequence: CASGPGQSYEQYF. CDR3 bases: TGTGCCAGCGGCCCGGGACAGTCCTACGAGCAGTACTTC.

The chain uses TRBV15 and TRBJ2-1, with 11 bases identical to TRBD2. V dropped 0 bases and J dropped 4; count of bases not matched to a gene: 2. The CDR3 is 16 residues long. The germline gives CDR1 LNHNV, CDR2 YYDKDF (reference sequence). CDR3 in amino acids: CATSRETSGTYNEQFF. The CDR3 coding sequence is TGTGCCACCAGCAGAGAGACTAGCGGGACATACAATGAGCAGTTCTTC.

DNA of the CDR3: TGTGCCAGCAGTGTTAGCGGGAGTAGGACCGGGGAGCTGTTTTTT. This codes for CASSVSGSRTGELFF. The rearrangement uses TRBV2 and TRBJ2-2; TRBD2 matches at 9 bases. Germline V gives CDR1 SNHLY, CDR2 FYNNEI. There are 15 residues in the CDR3. Trimming removed 4 bases from V and 5 bases from J; junction bases left unmatched: 5.

In its sample, this clone was seen a few times. The chain links TRBV6-5 to TRBJ2-1; TRBD1 agrees at 7 bases. This CDR3 region has 14 residues. Trimming took 10 bases from V and 8 from J; bases not matched to a gene: 14. Germline CDR1 and CDR2: MNHEY and SVGAGI. The CDR3 DNA follows: TGTGCCACCCAGGAGATAGGGGGCTATGATGAGCAGTTCTTC. It specifies CATQEIGGYDEQFF.

This chain connects TRBV19 to TRBJ2-1, with TRBD1 as a possible D gene (6 bases). Between the trimmed V and J ends, which lost 3 bases and 7 bases, there was a span of 10 bases. Looked up from germline, CDR1 is LNHDA and CDR2 is SQIVND (reference sequence). The CDR3 has 13 amino acids. The CDR3 sequence is CASSIHQGNEQFF. DNA for the CDR3: TGTGCCAGTAGTATTCACCAGGGGAATGAGCAGTTCTTC.

The chain is built from TRBV6-2 or TRBV6-3 and TRBJ1-2; the D gene is possibly TRBD1 (6 bases). Germline lookup yields CDR1 MNHEY and CDR2 SVGEGT. The CDR3 totals 15 residues. V was cut by 0 bases and J by 4 bases, with 12 bases left in between. The CDR3 here is CASSYSTGLGYGYTF. CDR3 DNA sequence: TGTGCCAGCAGTTACTCCACAGGGTTGGGCTATGGCTACACCTTC.

The V call is TRBV11-2, the J call TRBJ2-7; a weak D match, TRBD1 (6 bases). The CDR3 runs 13 residues. Trimming shortened V by 6 bases and J by 3 bases, and 12 bases separated the two germline ends. CDR1 SGHAT and CDR2 FQNNGV come from the germline V gene. Here the CDR3 reads CASRPGQDYEQYF. The DNA of the CDR3 is TGTGCCAGCAGACCGGGACAAGACTACGAGCAGTACTTC.

The chain carries TRBV18 and TRBJ1-2; D remains unclear. The CDR3 loop spans 14 amino acids. Per the germline V gene, CDR1 is KGHSH and CDR2 is LQKENI. Trimming stripped 5 bases from V and 6 bases from J, with 16 bases between. CDR3 sequence reads: CASSERYFLDGYTF. For the CDR3, the DNA is TGTGCCAGCTCAGAAAGGTATTTCTTGGATGGCTACACCTTC.

The V and J genes are TRBV5-1 and TRBJ2-7; D gene uncertain. V lost 1 base and J 0 bases, leaving 11 bases between the germline ends. The CDR3 extends over 15 amino acids. Germline CDR1 reads SGHRS; CDR2 reads YFSETQ. CDR3 nucleotides: TGCGCCAGCAGCTTGTCTCCAGTAAGCTCCTACGAGCAGTACTTC. It yields the protein CASSLSPVSSYEQYF.

The chain has TRBV21-1 and TRBJ2-5; the D segment call TRBD1 is taken from the table without a DNA check. TRBV21-1 is reported as a pseudogene. This CDR3 comprises 16 residues. CDR3 loop: CTSIFTPGQGLETQYF. The CDR3 bases are TGTACCAGCATCTTCACCCCGGGACAGGGGTTGGAGACCCAGTACTTC.

The V gene is TRBV5-1, the J gene TRBJ2-7, with D unresolved. This CDR3 has 15 residues. Germline values: CDR1 SGHRS, CDR2 YFSETQ. The V and J ends lost 4 bases and 0 bases respectively, with 14 bases between them. CDR3 residues: CASSIYNDPSYEQYF. CDR3 coding DNA: TGCGCCAGCAGCATCTACAACGATCCCTCCTACGAGCAGTACTTC.